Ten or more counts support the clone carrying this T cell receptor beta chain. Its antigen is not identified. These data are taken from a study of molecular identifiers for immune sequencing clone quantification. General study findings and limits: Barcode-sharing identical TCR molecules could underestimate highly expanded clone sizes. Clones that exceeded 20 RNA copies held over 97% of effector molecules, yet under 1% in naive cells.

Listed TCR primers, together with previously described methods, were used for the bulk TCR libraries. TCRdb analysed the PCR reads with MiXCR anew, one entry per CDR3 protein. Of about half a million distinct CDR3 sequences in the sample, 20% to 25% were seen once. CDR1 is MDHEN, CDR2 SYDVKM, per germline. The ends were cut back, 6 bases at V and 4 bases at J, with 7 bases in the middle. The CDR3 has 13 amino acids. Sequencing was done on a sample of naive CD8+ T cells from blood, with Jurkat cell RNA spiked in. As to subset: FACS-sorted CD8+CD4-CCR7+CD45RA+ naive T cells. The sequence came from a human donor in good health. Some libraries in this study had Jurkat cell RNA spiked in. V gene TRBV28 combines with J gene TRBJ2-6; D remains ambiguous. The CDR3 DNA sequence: TGTGCCAGCAGCCATCCCGGGGCCAACGTCCTGACTTTC. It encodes CASSHPGANVLTF.